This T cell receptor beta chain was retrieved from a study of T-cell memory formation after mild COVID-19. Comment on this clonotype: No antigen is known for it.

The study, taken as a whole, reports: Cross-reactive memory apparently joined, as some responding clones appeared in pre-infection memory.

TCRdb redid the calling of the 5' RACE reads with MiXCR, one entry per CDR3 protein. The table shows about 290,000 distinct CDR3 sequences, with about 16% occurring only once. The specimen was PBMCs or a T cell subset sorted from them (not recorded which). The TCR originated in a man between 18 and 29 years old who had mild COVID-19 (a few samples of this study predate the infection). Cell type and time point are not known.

CDR3 DNA sequence: TGTGCCAGCAGTCCCACGGTTCTGTACGGCTACACCTTC. Translating it yields CASSPTVLYGYTF. The genes are TRBV6-5 and TRBJ1-2; D remains unclear. This CDR3 region has 13 residues. Trimming took off 5 bases at V and 8 bases at J, with 15 bases between the two ends. Germline CDR1 reads MNHEY; CDR2 reads SVGAGI.